This passage covers 11 T cell receptor beta chains from one sample sequenced in a study of T cells in Graves' hyperthyroidism and ophthalmopathy. Amplification of TCR beta CDR3 regions was performed using RNA transcripts as template. With the HTBI primer set, the TCR CDR3 went through a first round of RT-PCR. TCRdb independently ran MiXCR on the multiplex PCR reads; one entry per CDR3 protein. The sample lists 500,000 to 700,000 distinct CDR3 sequences, 16% occurring once. Material for sequencing was blood. The receptor source for this set is a woman aged 18-30 years with Graves' hyperthyroidism.

Ten or more counts support this clonotype. This chain links TRBV11-2 with TRBJ2-7; D not certain. Germline assignment: CDR1 SGHAT and CDR2 FQNNGV. CDR3 length: 12 residues. V was trimmed by 3 bases and J by 2 bases, leaving 5 bases between them. CDR3 coding DNA: TGTGCCAGCAGCTTCAACCCCTACGAGCAGTACTTC. Protein product: CASSFNPYEQYF.

The chain couples TRBV19 to TRBJ2-1; 9 nucleotides match TRBD2. V was clipped by 5 bases and J by 6 bases; unmatched bases: 5. Germline-derived CDR1 and CDR2 are LNHDA and SQIVND (reference sequence). The CDR3 has 14 amino acids. CDR3 bases: TGTGCCAGTAGTCGGATAGCGGGAGTCAATGAGCAGTTCTTC. It translates to CASSRIAGVNEQFF. Using reference TRBV19 and TRBJ2-1 for the parts outside the CDR3, the full variable domain is DGGITQSPKYLFRKEGQNVTLSCEQNLNHDAMYWYRQDPGQGLRLIYYSQIVNDFQKGDIAEGYSVSREKKESFPLTVTSAQKNPTAFYLCASSRIAGVNEQFFGPGTRLTVL.

This chain links TRBV6-5 with TRBJ1-2; no clear D. The CDR3 extends over 16 amino acids. Between the trimmed V and J ends, which lost 5 bases and 3 bases, there was a span of 19 bases. Germline-derived CDR1 and CDR2 are MNHEY and SVGAGI. CDR3 in amino acids: CASSNPADPGYYGYTF. DNA of the CDR3: TGTGCCAGCAGTAACCCTGCGGACCCCGGCTACTATGGCTACACCTTC.

This clonotype was recorded at least ten times. The J gene is TRBJ2-1, the V gene TRBV12-3 or TRBV12-4; no definite D call. The ends were cut back, 4 bases at V and 7 bases at J, with 8 bases in the middle. CDR3 length equals 12 residues. The CDR3, as DNA: TGTGCCAGCAGTTGGGGTCCAAATGAGCAGTTCTTC. Protein: CASSWGPNEQFF.

This clonotype appeared many times. The chain has TRBV2 and TRBJ2-7, with TRBD2 as a possible D gene (7 bases). The germline V gene has CDR1 SNHLY and CDR2 FYNNEI. The V end lost 6 bases, the J end lost 6 bases, and 15 bases lay between the germline ends. The CDR3 extends over 13 amino acids. The DNA for the CDR3 is TGTGCCAGCAGGGTCGGGGGAGGGGGCGAGCAGTACTTC. This gives the protein CASRVGGGGEQYF.

The chain joins TRBV9 to TRBJ1-4, with 8 bases lining up with TRBD1. In germline, CDR1 is SGDLS, CDR2 YYNGEE. The CDR3 consists of 14 residues. V was pared by 0 bases and J by 8 bases, with 3 bases of the junction left unmatched. DNA of the CDR3: TGTGCCAGCAGCGTAGGACAGGGGTGGGAAAAACTGTTTTTT. It specifies CASSVGQGWEKLFF.

At least ten counts were recorded for this clonotype. The rearrangement uses TRBV7-9 and TRBJ1-4; D unclear. V lost 0 bases to trimming and J lost 0 bases, with 5 bases between them. CDR1 SEHNR and CDR2 FQNEAQ come from the germline V gene (reference sequence). The CDR3 extends over 15 amino acids. The CDR3 DNA reads TGTGCCAGCAGCTTAGCAACTTCAACTAATGAAAAACTGTTTTTT. Translating gives CASSLATSTNEKLFF.

In this sample, this clonotype turned up many times. The chain recombines TRBV20-1 with TRBJ2-7; TRBD2 aligns across 8 bases. V lost 5 bases to trimming and J lost 7 bases; unmatched junction nucleotides: 10. Per germline, CDR1 DFQATT and CDR2 SNEGSKA (reference sequence). There are 13 residues in the CDR3. Written as DNA, the CDR3 is TGCAGTGCTCTTAGCGGGGACGTGGGAGAGCAGTACTTC. It is translated as CSALSGDVGEQYF.

This chain connects TRBV2 to TRBJ2-2; 7 bases align to TRBD1. There are 18 residues in the CDR3. The V gene end was trimmed by 3 bases and the J gene end by 3 bases; junction bases not matched to a gene: 13. From germline, CDR1 is SNHLY and CDR2 FYNNEI. CDR3 in DNA: TGTGCCAGCAGTGAGACGCACGGGACAGCAGGATACACCGGGGAGCTGTTTTTT. Translation gives CASSETHGTAGYTGELFF.

The chain uses TRBV25-1 and TRBJ1-2, with TRBD1 identical over 11 bases. Germline lookup yields CDR1 MGHDK and CDR2 SYGVNS. This CDR3 region has 15 residues. The junction had 6 bases not matched to a gene; V was cut back by 1 base and J by 8 bases. The CDR3 spells CASSEFSDRGRGYTF. The CDR3 nucleotides read TGTGCCAGCAGTGAATTCTCGGACAGGGGGCGAGGCTACACCTTC.

This rearrangement joins TRBV6-1 to TRBJ2-5; D call uncertain. Trimming stripped 1 base from V and 5 bases from J, with 8 bases between. CDR1 and CDR2 (germline): MNHNS, SASEGT. This CDR3 contains 13 residues. The CDR3 DNA reads as TGTGCCAGCAGTGAAGTAGTAGGGGAGACCCAGTACTTC. Protein: CASSEVVGETQYF.